These T cell receptor beta chains were read from a single sample in a study of read filtering for tumor transcriptome and immune sequencing. TCRdb analysed the reads with MiXCR anew, one entry per CDR3 protein. The sample contains about 5,800 distinct CDR3 sequences, 21% of which appear only once. Material for sequencing was a population of CD138-negative cells sorted from bone marrow. These receptors all stem from a donor at least 40 years old with multiple myeloma. The CDR3 runs from the conserved cysteine through the conserved F or W. Fields, in order: clone size, D gene, V gene, J gene, CDR3 DNA, CDR3 protein. D genes are given only for firm matches. The size entry is marked missing in some rows and otherwise reads once, few, many or a size class.

abundance: many
d_gene: TRBD2
v_gene: TRBV29-1
j_gene: TRBJ2-1
CDR3nt: TGCAGCGTTGAAGGGACTAGCGGGAGCGTCGGCAATGAGCAGTTCTTC
CDR3aa: CSVEGTSGSVGNEQFF

abundance: medium-sized
d_gene: -
v_gene: TRBV18
j_gene: TRBJ2-2
CDR3nt: TGTGCCAGCTCCCGCACGGACGGGGAGCTGTTTTTT
CDR3aa: CASSRTDGELFF

abundance: medium-sized
d_gene: -
v_gene: TRBV7-6
j_gene: TRBJ2-1
CDR3nt: TGTGCCAGCACCGAAAGCGGCAGCTCCTACAATGAGCAGTTCTTC
CDR3aa: CASTESGSSYNEQFF

abundance: -
d_gene: TRBD1
v_gene: TRBV24-1
j_gene: TRBJ2-6
CDR3nt: TGTGCCACCAGTGAGTTGACAGGGCGTGGGGCCAACGTCCTGACTTTC
CDR3aa: CATSELTGRGANVLTF

abundance: many
d_gene: -
v_gene: TRBV5-6
j_gene: TRBJ1-1
CDR3nt: TGTGCCAGCAGCTTGTACACTGAAGCTTTCTTT
CDR3aa: CASSLYTEAFF

abundance: -
d_gene: TRBD1
v_gene: TRBV20-1
j_gene: TRBJ1-2
CDR3nt: TGCAGTGCCGCGGACAGGGCACTCTATGGCTACACCTTC
CDR3aa: CSAADRALYGYTF

abundance: medium-sized
d_gene: TRBD1
v_gene: TRBV18
j_gene: TRBJ1-4
CDR3nt: TGTGCCAGCTCAAAGAATGGACAGGGGATGGAAAAACTGTTTTTT
CDR3aa: CASSKNGQGMEKLFF

abundance: medium-sized
d_gene: TRBD1
v_gene: TRBV2
j_gene: TRBJ1-1
CDR3nt: TGTGCCAGCAGTGAAGCGTTGGGACAGCTGAACACTGAAGCTTTCTTT
CDR3aa: CASSEALGQLNTEAFF

abundance: many
d_gene: -
v_gene: TRBV2
j_gene: TRBJ1-5
CDR3nt: TGTGCCAGCAGTGACAGGTATAGCAATCAGCCCCAGCATTTT
CDR3aa: CASSDRYSNQPQHF

abundance: many
d_gene: -
v_gene: TRBV12-3/TRBV12-4
j_gene: TRBJ1-5
CDR3nt: TGTGCCAGCAGCCGGGGTGGCGGGAGCAATCAGCCCCAGCATTTT
CDR3aa: CASSRGGGSNQPQHF

abundance: once
d_gene: TRBD1
v_gene: TRBV28
j_gene: TRBJ1-6
CDR3nt: TGTGCCAGCGGCGGACAGGGAATTTCACCTCTCCACTTT
CDR3aa: CASGGQGISPLHF

abundance: few
d_gene: -
v_gene: TRBV3-1
j_gene: TRBJ1-5
CDR3nt: TGTGCCAGCAGCCAAGATGGGGGAGGGACCCAGCCCCAGCATTTT
CDR3aa: CASSQDGGGTQPQHF

abundance: many
d_gene: -
v_gene: TRBV7-3
j_gene: TRBJ2-5
CDR3nt: TGTGCCAGCAGCCACGGGGAGACCCAGTACTTC
CDR3aa: CASSHGETQYF

abundance: many
d_gene: TRBD2
v_gene: TRBV7-2
j_gene: TRBJ2-1
CDR3nt: TGTGCCAGCAGCTTAGGAATTGGACTAGCGGGAAGCACCTACAATGAGCAGTTCTTC
CDR3aa: CASSLGIGLAGSTYNEQFF

abundance: many
d_gene: -
v_gene: TRBV5-1
j_gene: TRBJ1-5
CDR3nt: TGCGCCAGCAGCTTGGGGGGGGAGAAAGGCCCCCAGCATTTT
CDR3aa: CASSLGGEKGPQHF

abundance: medium-sized
d_gene: -
v_gene: TRBV29-1
j_gene: TRBJ2-5
CDR3nt: TGCAGCGTTGAAGATTCGGGGCCAACAGGCCAAGAGACCCAGTACTTC
CDR3aa: CSVEDSGPTGQETQYF

abundance: once
d_gene: TRBD2
v_gene: TRBV5-1
j_gene: TRBJ2-3
CDR3nt: TGCGCCAGCAACTTGGGAAATCGACTAGCGGGAGGGCTAGATACGCAGTATTTT
CDR3aa: CASNLGNRLAGGLDTQYF

abundance: medium-sized
d_gene: -
v_gene: TRBV7-8
j_gene: TRBJ2-6
CDR3nt: TGTGCCAGCAGCCCAAGGACGTCGGGGGCTGGGGCCAACGTCCTGACTTTC
CDR3aa: CASSPRTSGAGANVLTF

abundance: many
d_gene: TRBD2
v_gene: TRBV6-5
j_gene: TRBJ2-5
CDR3nt: TGTGCCAGCAGTTACAAGCTAGCGGGACCTCAAGAGACCCAGTACTTC
CDR3aa: CASSYKLAGPQETQYF

abundance: medium-sized
d_gene: TRBD1
v_gene: TRBV6-5
j_gene: TRBJ2-7
CDR3nt: TGTGCCAGCAGTTACGGACAGGGATTCTCCGAGCAGTACTTC
CDR3aa: CASSYGQGFSEQYF

abundance: many
d_gene: TRBD1
v_gene: TRBV11-2
j_gene: TRBJ2-3
CDR3nt: TGTGCCAGCAGCTTCCACACAGGGGGCACCACAGATACGCAGTATTTT
CDR3aa: CASSFHTGGTTDTQYF

abundance: many
d_gene: TRBD1
v_gene: TRBV5-1
j_gene: TRBJ1-1
CDR3nt: TGCGCCAGCAGCTCGTCGACAGGGGGCCTCACTGAAGCTTTCTTT
CDR3aa: CASSSSTGGLTEAFF

abundance: medium-sized
d_gene: TRBD1
v_gene: TRBV5-1
j_gene: TRBJ2-7
CDR3nt: TGCGCCAGCAGCTTTCTGGACAGGGGGTTCGAGCAGTACTTC
CDR3aa: CASSFLDRGFEQYF

abundance: many
d_gene: TRBD1
v_gene: TRBV10-3
j_gene: TRBJ1-1
CDR3nt: TGTGCCATCACCCAGACAGGGGGCTTGTCTGAAGCTTTCTTT
CDR3aa: CAITQTGGLSEAFF